One and the same sample provided the 12 T cell receptor beta chains below, sequenced in a study of blood T cell repertoires in COVID-19. Produced via immunoSEQ multiplex PCR; TCRdb's table is partial and in-frame only. The sample holds about 56,000 clones, 70% to 90% seen once. Sequenced material: peripheral blood. All receptors derive from a man in his forties or fifties with active COVID-19.

The CDR3 sequence: CSARPVAEAFF. The CDR3 DNA is TGCAGTGCTAGGCCGGTCGCTGAAGCTTTCTTT. J is TRBJ1-1 and V is TRBV20-1; no definite D call. CDR1 and CDR2 from the germline V gene are DFQATT and SNEGSKA (reference sequence). V gave up 3 bases and J gave up 6 bases, with 8 bases separating them. The CDR3 extends over 11 amino acids.

The chain has TRBV7-2 and TRBJ2-7; D possibly corresponds to TRBD2 (6 bases). This CDR3 is built from 15 residues. Trimming left V 0 bases short and J 2 bases short, with 11 bases between. Per the germline V gene, CDR1 is SGHTA and CDR2 is FQGNSA. The CDR3 loop is CASSLAGGLTYEQYF. In DNA, the CDR3 is TGTGCCAGCAGCTTAGCGGGGGGTCTTACCTACGAGCAGTACTTC.

The chain couples TRBV7-3 to TRBJ2-3, with D possibly matching TRBD1 (5 bases). Trimming removed 5 bases from V and 2 bases from J, with 14 bases in between. Germline assignment: CDR1 SGHTA and CDR2 FQGTGA. CDR3 size: 15 residues. The CDR3 here is CASSQVAGYTDTQYF. As DNA, the CDR3 is TGTGCCAGCAGCCAGGTGGCAGGGTACACAGATACGCAGTATTTT.

The V gene is TRBV3-1 (or the pseudogene TRBV3-2), the J gene TRBJ1-5; D ambiguous. The V end lost 1 base, the J end lost 4 bases, and 8 bases lay between the germline ends. CDR3 length equals 14 residues. Germline lookup yields CDR1 LGHDT and CDR2 YNNKEL (reference sequence). CDR3 in amino acids: CASSQAGLNQPQHF. CDR3 nucleotides: TGTGCCAGCAGCCAAGCGGGGTTGAATCAGCCCCAGCATTTT.

CDR3 coding DNA: TGTGCCAGCACCGACACGGGGGTAAAATCACCCCTCCACTTT. Translating it yields CASTDTGVKSPLHF. J is TRBJ1-6 and V is TRBV2, with D possibly matching TRBD1 (5 bases). Trimming removed 7 bases at V and 10 bases at J, with 17 bases between. Germline loops: CDR1 SNHLY, CDR2 FYNNEI. This CDR3 comprises 14 residues.

This chain uses TRBV2 with TRBJ1-2, with 7 positions matching TRBD1. V lost 6 bases, J lost 10 bases, and 20 bases stayed unmatched. The CDR3 totals 16 residues. Germline CDR1 and CDR2: SNHLY and FYNNEI. CDR3 amino acids: CASRDRRDSRDGVYTF. The CDR3 nucleotides read TGTGCCAGCAGGGACCGACGGGACAGCCGTGATGGGGTCTACACCTTC.

This chain links TRBV5-1 with TRBJ1-1; D ambiguous. Germline V gene data show CDR1 as SGHRS and CDR2 as YFSETQ. CDR3 length equals 14 residues. V lost 0 bases to trimming and J lost 4 bases, with 10 bases between them. DNA for the CDR3: TGCGCCAGCAGCTTGGTTGGTTACGGCACTGAAGCTTTCTTT. Protein product: CASSLVGYGTEAFF. Full variable domain (outside the CDR3, taken from reference TRBV5-1 and TRBJ1-1): KAGVTQTPRYLIKTRGQQVTLSCSPISGHRSVSWYQQTPGQGLQFLFEYFSETQRNKGNFPGRFSGRQFSNSRSEMNVSTLELGDSALYLCASSLVGYGTEAFFGQGTRLTVV.

This clone is a singleton in its sample. The genes are TRBV21-1 and TRBJ1-3; the table's D gene call, TRBD1, was not cross checked with the DNA. TRBV21-1 is a recognized pseudogene. The CDR3 extends over 19 amino acids. CDR3 in DNA: TGTGCCAGCAGCAAAACAACGGTTAGAGGGGGCGAGAGGGTAAACACCATATATTTT. It codes for CASSKTTVRGGERVNTIYF.

The V gene is TRBV11-2, the J gene TRBJ2-5, with TRBD1 identical over 9 bases. V lost 1 base to trimming and J lost 7 bases; unmatched junction nucleotides: 7. Germline V CDR1 and CDR2: SGHAT, FQNNGV. The CDR3 contains 15 residues. CDR3 residues: CASSLVGQGLGTQYF. The CDR3 coding sequence is TGTGCCAGCAGCTTAGTAGGACAGGGGTTGGGGACCCAGTACTTC.

The chain employs TRBV7-2 and TRBJ2-5; possibly TRBD1 for D (5 bases). Germline-derived CDR1 and CDR2 are SGHTA and FQGNSA. The CDR3 sequence is 18 residues long. Trimming cost V 1 base and J 2 bases, with 20 bases left between them. The CDR3 region is CASSLGPYQGRYQETQYF. The CDR3 DNA follows: TGTGCCAGCAGCTTAGGCCCCTACCAGGGCAGGTATCAAGAGACCCAGTACTTC.

The chain joins TRBV18 to TRBJ2-7; the D gene is possibly TRBD2 (6 bases). V lost 8 bases and J lost 5, with 13 bases in between. From germline, CDR1 is KGHSH and CDR2 LQKENI. CDR3 size: 12 residues. In nucleotides, the CDR3 is TGTGCCAGCAAGGGGAGGAACAACGAGCAGTACTTC. It yields the protein CASKGRNNEQYF.

The gene calls are TRBV5-1 and TRBJ1-1; weak D call: TRBD1 (5 bases). The V gene lost 4 bases and the J gene lost 4 bases, with 14 bases spanning the gap. In germline, CDR1 is SGHRS, CDR2 YFSETQ. The CDR3 is 14 residues long. Written as DNA, the CDR3 is TGCGCCAGCAGCCGCGGACAAAACCCCACTGAAGCTTTCTTT. Translation: CASSRGQNPTEAFF.